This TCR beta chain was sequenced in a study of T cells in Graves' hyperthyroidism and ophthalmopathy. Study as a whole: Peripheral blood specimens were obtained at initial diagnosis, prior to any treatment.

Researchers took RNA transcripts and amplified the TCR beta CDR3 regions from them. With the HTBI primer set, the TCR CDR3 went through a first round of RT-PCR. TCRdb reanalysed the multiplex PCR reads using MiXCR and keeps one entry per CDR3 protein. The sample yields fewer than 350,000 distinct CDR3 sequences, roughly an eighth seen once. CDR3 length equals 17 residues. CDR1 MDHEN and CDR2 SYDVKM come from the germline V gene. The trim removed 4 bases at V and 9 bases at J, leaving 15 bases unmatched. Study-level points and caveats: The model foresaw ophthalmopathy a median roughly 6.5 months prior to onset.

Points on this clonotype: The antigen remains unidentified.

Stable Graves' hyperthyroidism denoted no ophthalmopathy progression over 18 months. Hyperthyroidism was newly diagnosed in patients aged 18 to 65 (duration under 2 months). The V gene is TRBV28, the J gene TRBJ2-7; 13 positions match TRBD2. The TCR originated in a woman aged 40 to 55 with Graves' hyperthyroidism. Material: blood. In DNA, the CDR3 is TGTGCCAGCAGTTCAGATTACGGGACTAGCGGGACCGTCGGGCAGTACTTC. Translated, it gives CASSSDYGTSGTVGQYF.